This T cell receptor (beta chain) was profiled in a study of early stage breast cancer tumors. Notes on the study in general: Compared with adjacent normal breast, tumors showed about 2.3-fold denser, more clonal T cells.

Tumor samples used roughly 20-50 mg of diced tissue. A few counts support this clone. Its antigen is unidentified. The germline CDR1 and CDR2 sequences are SGHRS and YFSETQ. Trimming left V 0 bases short and J 0 bases short, with 12 bases between. The CDR3 runs to 16 residues. Produced via immunoSEQ multiplex PCR; TCRdb's table is partial and in-frame only. The sample has around 10,000 clones; 66% are singletons. The TCR originated in a person aged 45 to 60 with breast cancer. The chain uses TRBV5-1 and TRBJ1-2; D is unresolved. The source material was breast tumor tissue. The chain's CDR3 is CASSLAEAAANYGYTF. The CDR3 DNA reads as TGCGCCAGCAGCTTGGCCGAAGCGGCAGCTAACTATGGCTACACCTTC.